The clone carrying this T cell receptor beta chain came up once. Its antigen is currently unknown. This specimen comes from a study of Tregs in tolerant kidney transplant recipients. The nonmyeloablative bone marrow transplants came from related graft donors, with transient mixed chimerism. Data came from immunoSEQ multiplex PCR; TCRdb stores just in-frame clones and leaves some out. The data hold roughly 64,000 clones, with more than 70% observed a single time. The study's findings and limits: Expanding Tregs on activated donor B cells appeared to best identify donor-specific TCRbeta clones. Biological reproducibility was not directly addressed in this study. Validation in larger populations is needed because few patients were studied.

CDR3 length: 15 residues. Per germline, CDR1 GTSNPN and CDR2 SVGIG (reference sequence). The J segment lost 2 bases and the V segment lost 3 bases, leaving 5 bases of the junction unmatched. The sequence was obtained from a human patient who received a combined kidney and bone marrow transplant. Some of the T cells might come from the graft donor. V is TRBV30 and J is TRBJ2-3; 10 positions match TRBD2. Sequences were derived from CD4+ T cells from blood (PBMCs), sampled 6 months after the transplant. The CDR3 region has the DNA TGTGCCTGGAGCCCGACTAGCGGGTACACAGATACGCAGTATTTT. It specifies CAWSPTSGYTDTQYF.